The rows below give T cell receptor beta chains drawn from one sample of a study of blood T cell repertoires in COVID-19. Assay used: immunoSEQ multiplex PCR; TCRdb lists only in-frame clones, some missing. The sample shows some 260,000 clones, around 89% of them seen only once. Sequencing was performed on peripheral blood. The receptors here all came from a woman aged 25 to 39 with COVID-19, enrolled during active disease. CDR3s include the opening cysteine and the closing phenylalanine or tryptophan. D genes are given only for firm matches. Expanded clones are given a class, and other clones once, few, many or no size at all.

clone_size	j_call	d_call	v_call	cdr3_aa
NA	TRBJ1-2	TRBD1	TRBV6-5	CASTPGGSYGYTF
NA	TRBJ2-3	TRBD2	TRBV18	CASSPPTSGRSNTQYF
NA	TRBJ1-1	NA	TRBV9	CASSPRQAHTEAFF
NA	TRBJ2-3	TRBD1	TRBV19	CASSIYGQGSSTDTQYF
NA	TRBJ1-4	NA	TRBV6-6	CASRLSNEKLFF
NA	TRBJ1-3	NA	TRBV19	CASSIAADGGSGNTIYF
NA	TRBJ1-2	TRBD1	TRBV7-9	CASSFGHRGRGYGYTF
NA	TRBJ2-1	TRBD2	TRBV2	CASSVRGGYNEQFF
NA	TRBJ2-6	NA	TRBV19	CASSTHSSGANVLTF
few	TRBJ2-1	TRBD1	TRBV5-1	CASSQDSGTGSYNEQFF
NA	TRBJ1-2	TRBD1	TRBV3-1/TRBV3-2	CASSPDRANRGYTF
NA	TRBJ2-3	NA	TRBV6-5	CASSIGRGTDTQYF
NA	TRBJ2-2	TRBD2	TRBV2	CASSEVEREGPGELFF
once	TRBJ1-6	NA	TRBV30	CAWSEGVGRSPLHF
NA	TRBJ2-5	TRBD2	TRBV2	CASSEALSGAGETQYF
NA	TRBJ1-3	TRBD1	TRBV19	CASRQGPAGNTIYF
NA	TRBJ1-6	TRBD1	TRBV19	CASSWQGASSANSPLHF
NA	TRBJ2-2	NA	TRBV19	CASRFGVATGELFF
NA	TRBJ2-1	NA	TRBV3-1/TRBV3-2	CASSRGTQQGQSYNEQFF
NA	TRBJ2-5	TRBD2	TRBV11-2	CASSPRLAGGQETQYF
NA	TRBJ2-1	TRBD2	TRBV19	CASSIALAGHNEQFF
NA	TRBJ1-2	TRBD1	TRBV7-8	CASSLAQRTGARGGNYGYTF
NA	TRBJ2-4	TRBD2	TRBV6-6	CASSPGTSGGAWNIQYF
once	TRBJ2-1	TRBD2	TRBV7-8	CASGAGAGEQFF
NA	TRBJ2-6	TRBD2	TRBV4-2	CASSQRGRTGPGANVLTF
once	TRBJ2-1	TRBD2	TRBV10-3	CAIRAGGEQFF
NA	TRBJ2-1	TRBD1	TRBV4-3	CASSLRDRDHEQFF
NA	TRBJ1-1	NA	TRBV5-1	CASSLVFSAEAFF
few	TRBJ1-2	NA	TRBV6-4	CASSDSRYGYTF
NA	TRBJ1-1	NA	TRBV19	CASSLVTGEAFF
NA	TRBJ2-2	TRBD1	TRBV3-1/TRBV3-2	CASSPTGTGETGELFF
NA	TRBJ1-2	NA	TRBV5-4	CASSVRRGDNGYTF
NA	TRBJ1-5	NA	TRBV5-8	CASSPSIGVFQPQHF
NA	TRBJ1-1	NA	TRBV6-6	CASSYSGSRTEAFF
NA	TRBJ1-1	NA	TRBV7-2	CASSLSWTDTEAFF
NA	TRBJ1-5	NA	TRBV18	CASSPSDRSNQPQHF
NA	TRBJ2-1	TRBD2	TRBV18	CASSPPSGAYNEQFF
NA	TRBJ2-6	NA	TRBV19	CASSIDDGAGANVLTF
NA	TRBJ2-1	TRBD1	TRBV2	CASSEEGQGAGNEQFF
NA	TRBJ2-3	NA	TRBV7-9	CASSLGGGADTQYF
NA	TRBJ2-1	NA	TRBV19	CASSHLPSYNEQFF
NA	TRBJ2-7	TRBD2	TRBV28	CASSFGTSGGAYEQYF
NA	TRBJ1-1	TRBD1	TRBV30	CAWSVDRGRTEAFF
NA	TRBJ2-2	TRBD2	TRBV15	CATSREGVAGGLSNTGELFF
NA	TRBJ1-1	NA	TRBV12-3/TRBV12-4	CASSLRGNTEAFF